The T cell receptor (beta chain) under discussion was sequenced for a study of graft-versus-host responses after intestinal transplantation. Study overall: Grafts that recipients had were multivisceral, liver-intestinal, or isolated intestinal transplants. Following induction with anti-thymocyte globulin, all recipients were given tacrolimus and steroids for three to four years.

As concerns this clone: Its antigen is unknown.

CDR3 length: 14 residues. Trimming took 3 bases from V and 3 from J; bases not matched to a gene: 0. CDR1 is LNHNV, CDR2 YYDKDF, per germline (reference sequence). Profiling relied on immunoSEQ multiplex PCR, and the TCRdb table lists in-frame clones only, not all of them. This repertoire shows tens of thousands of clones, 90% found once; its top ten account for less than 5%. Study results and limitations: GvH clones occurred in recipient marrow; some first appeared in ileum or blood. There was an association between peak levels of circulating GvH clones and early post-transplant HvG declines.

The chain employs TRBV15 and TRBJ1-3; 9 nucleotides agree with TRBD1. Here the sequenced sample was unstimulated CD8+ T cells sorted from spleen or lymph node cells, taken before transplant. This sequence originates from a human donor who was the organ donor for an intestinal transplant. The CDR3, as DNA: TGTGCCACCAGCAGGGACAGGGGTGGAAACACCATATATTTT. This sequence encodes CATSRDRGGNTIYF.